This T cell receptor (beta chain) was retrieved from a study of T cell changes during pregnancy in multiple sclerosis. This CDR3 region has 13 residues. Profiling relied on immunoSEQ multiplex PCR, and the TCRdb table lists in-frame clones only, not all of them. The data contain tens of thousands of clones, 90% of them seen just once; the ten biggest clones take up approximately 6.6%. The receptor comes from a female donor in good health, enrolled as a control in a pregnancy study. The starting material was peripheral blood, obtained in the third trimester of pregnancy. V gene TRBV21-1 combines with J gene TRBJ1-1; TRBD1, the D gene given by the table, was not confirmed from the DNA. TRBV21-1 constitutes a pseudogene. The DNA for the CDR3 is TGTGCCAGGGGTACAGGGTTGCACACTGAAGCTTTCTTT. Amino acid sequence: CARGTGLHTEAFF.